This T cell receptor beta chain is drawn from a study of blood T cell repertoires in COVID-19. V lost 5 bases, J lost 2 bases, and 9 bases lay in between. Germline CDR1 is MNHEY and CDR2 is SMNVEV (reference sequence). CDR3 length: 13 residues. Authors' data handling: Reference gene primer amplification in the assay estimated nucleated cell counts. Sequencing was performed with immunoSEQ multiplex PCR; in TCRdb, only in-frame clones are kept and a portion is missing. That table supplies the V and J calls and clone size; D and trimming were determined from the DNA. The sample contains 70,000 to 95,000 clones, 85% to 95% of which appear only once.

V and J are TRBV27 and TRBJ1-2, with D maybe TRBD1 (6 bases). Sequenced input: peripheral blood. The sequence was obtained from a woman aged 55 to 70 with active COVID-19. The CDR3 DNA follows: TGTGCCAGCAGTACCCAGGGGAACTATGGCTACACCTTC. It yields the protein CASSTQGNYGYTF.